This T cell receptor beta chain appears in the sequencing data of a study of cytomegalovirus exposure and HLA in healthy donors. The wider study: Tens of millions of unique TCRs from HLA-typed donors were held in an early data release.

The PCR used 60 Vbeta and 13 Jbeta primers. In the study's own analysis: A follow-up analysis tallied tens of millions of unique TCR beta chains, roughly 11 million shared. The table came from immunoSEQ multiplex PCR; TCRdb's copy has only in-frame clones and leaves some out. The DNA gave D and trimming, while V, J and clone size come from that table. This sample contains 50,000 to 60,000 clones. Regarding the study as a whole: In a later analysis, productive TCRs from donors in an Asian-associated ancestry cluster reportedly carried fewer N-insertions than the cohort mean.

Donors were nominally healthy when sampled, though unrecorded immune exposures were likely. About this clone: Its antigen is currently unknown. One junction end disagrees with the germline gene, perhaps due to a read error.

Sequencing was carried out using PBMCs. This sequence was found in a male donor in good health and CMV-seronegative.

The CDR3 loop is CASSIAVAGGLSSDNEQFF. The CDR3 DNA sequence: TGTGCCAGTAGTATAGCTGTAGCGGGGGGTCTGAGCTCCGACAATGAGCAGTTCTTC. This rearrangement joins TRBV19 to TRBJ2-1; 10 bases match TRBD2. The CDR3 loop spans 19 amino acids. Per the germline V gene, CDR1 is LNHDA and CDR2 is SQIVND (reference sequence).